The T cell receptor beta chain described here comes from a study of regulatory T cells in long-lasting Graves disease. General observations from the study: Persistent Graves' disease cases displayed lower TCR diversity than newly diagnosed ones.

Building of the TCR beta libraries involved iRepertoire HTBI primers and Arm-PCR of CDR3 regions. TCRdb recomputed calls from the multiplex PCR reads with MiXCR, one row per CDR3 protein. The profile covers about 420,000 distinct CDR3 sequences, with roughly 15% appearing a single time and about 23% taken by the ten largest. Time point reported: newly diagnosed GD, antithyroid drugs for less than 3 months. PBMC-extracted RNA yielded the TCR library. This clonotype was detected a few times. Its antigen remains unidentified. V gave up 4 bases and J gave up 7 bases, with 14 bases separating them. CDR1 is MNHEY and CDR2 is SVGAGI in the germline V gene. The CDR3 is made up of 14 amino acids. The sample also formed part of further work on T cells in Graves' hyperthyroidism and ophthalmopathy. From that second work: Graves' hyperthyroidism was deemed stable absent ophthalmopathy progression within 18 months. HTBI primers were used for first-round RT-PCR of the TCR CDR3. Most clonotypes expanded in thyroid above 0.001 were likewise present in blood.

The sequence came from a young woman with Graves disease. Material: peripheral blood mononuclear cells (PBMCs), obtained at new diagnosis, from a patient treated with antithyroid drugs. The chain employs TRBV6-5 and TRBJ2-1; D gene uncertain. The CDR3 nucleotides read TGTGCCAGCAGTTTTCCGGAAGGAGCAAATGAGCAGTTCTTC. Amino acid sequence: CASSFPEGANEQFF.